The present TCR beta chain was sequenced within a study of cytomegalovirus exposure and HLA in healthy donors. General study points: CMV serostatus alone was available as immune exposure information. Some TCR beta chains (about 170 of them) were listed as cytomegalovirus-associated. It was confirmed in vitro that three of the CMV-associated chains were specific for CMV antigens. One later analysis reportedly identified an Asian-associated ancestry cluster that showed fewer N-insertions than the approximately 700-donor mean.

With 60 Vbeta and 13 Jbeta primers, the PCR was carried out. Libraries were prepared by immunoSEQ multiplex PCR; TCRdb keeps only in-frame clonotypes and omits some of them. In the table there are 150,000 to 250,000 clones, around 74% of which are singletons. Trimming cost V 5 bases and J 5 bases, with 16 bases left between them. The CDR3 spans 14 residues. Germline CDR1 SGHDT, CDR2 YYEEEE. On this clone itself: Its antigen is unidentified.

V and J are TRBV5-6 and TRBJ2-5, with unresolved D. The specimen sequenced was PBMCs. The clonotype was recovered from a girl between 5 and 17 years old in good health and CMV-seropositive. The CDR3 loop is CASSSGPAGETQYF. For the CDR3, the DNA is TGTGCCAGCAGTTCCGGCCCGGCCGGGGAGACCCAGTACTTC. The entire variable domain, with the rest obtained from reference TRBV5-6 and TRBJ2-5, is as follows: DAGVTQSPTHLIKTRGQQVTLRCSPKSGHDTVSWYQQALGQGPQFIFQYYEEEERQRGNFPDRFSGHQFPNYSSELNVNALLLGDSALYLCASSSGPAGETQYFGPGTRLLVL.